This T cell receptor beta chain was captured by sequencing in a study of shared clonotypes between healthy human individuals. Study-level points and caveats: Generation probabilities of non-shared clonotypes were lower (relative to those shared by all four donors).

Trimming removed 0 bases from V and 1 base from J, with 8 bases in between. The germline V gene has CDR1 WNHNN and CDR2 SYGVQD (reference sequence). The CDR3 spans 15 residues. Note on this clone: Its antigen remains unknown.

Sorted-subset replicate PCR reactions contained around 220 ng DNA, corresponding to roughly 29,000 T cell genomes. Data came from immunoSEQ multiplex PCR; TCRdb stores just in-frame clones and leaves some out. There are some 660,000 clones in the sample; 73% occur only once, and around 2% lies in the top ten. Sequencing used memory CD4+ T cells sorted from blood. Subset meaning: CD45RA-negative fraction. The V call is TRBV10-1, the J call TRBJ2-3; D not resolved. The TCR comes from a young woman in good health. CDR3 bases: TGCGCCAGCAGTGAGTCTTCAAGTCGCACAGATACGCAGTATTTT. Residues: CASSESSSRTDTQYF.